Below are 31 T cell receptor beta chains sequenced from a single sample in a study of CD4 T cells in relation to SARS-CoV-2 and coronaviruses. These receptors have no identified antigens. Assay: immunoSEQ multiplex PCR; the TCRdb copy retains only in-frame clones and omits some. The table has about 20,000 clones, just under 70% seen once. The unexposed donors gave CD4+ T cells in about 2010-2019, prior to COVID-19. After about ten days of culture, CD4+ T cells were isolated. Sequenced input: CD4+ T cells from PBMCs, cultured in vitro. All receptors come from a human donor in good health.

The chain carries TRBV6-2 or TRBV6-3 and TRBJ1-6; D unresolved. Deletions cut 3 bases from V and 12 bases from J, with 15 bases between. Germline loops: CDR1 MNHEY, CDR2 SVGEGT. This CDR3 has 14 residues. The CDR3 protein is CASSYYVSTRPLHF. The CDR3 DNA reads as TGTGCCAGCAGTTATTATGTTTCGACAAGACCCCTCCACTTT.

The V gene is TRBV3-1 (or the pseudogene TRBV3-2), the J gene TRBJ2-4; TRBD1 might be the D (5 bases). This CDR3 has 16 residues. In germline, CDR1 is LGHDT, CDR2 YNNKEL (reference sequence). Trimming took 0 bases from V and 2 from J, leaving 11 bases between them. CDR3 bases: TGTGCCAGCAGCCAAGAATCAGGGAATCCCAAAAACATTCAGTACTTC. It codes for CASSQESGNPKNIQYF.

The chain has TRBV18 and TRBJ1-4; D is possibly TRBD1 (6 bases). The CDR3 has 14 residues. The V end was cut by 3 bases, the J end by 6 bases, with 11 bases between. CDR1 is KGHSH, CDR2 LQKENI, per germline. This chain's CDR3 is CASSPDRTDEKLFF. DNA for the CDR3: TGTGCCAGCTCACCTGACAGGACAGATGAAAAACTGTTTTTT.

V usage is TRBV9 and J usage is TRBJ2-3, with 7 bases that match TRBD2. J was trimmed by 4 bases and V by 4 bases; bases with no gene match: 18. Looked up from germline, CDR1 is SGDLS and CDR2 is YYNGEE. This CDR3 spans 18 amino acids. CDR3 DNA: TGTGCCAGCAGCTCAAGACTAGCATTGGGCTTAGAGTCAGATACGCAGTATTTT. Translated: CASSSRLALGLESDTQYF.

J is TRBJ1-3 and V is TRBV5-1, with a tentative D call TRBD1 (5 bases). The CDR3 length is 14 residues. V was shortened by 2 bases and J by 4 bases, with 10 bases between the two germline ends. From germline, CDR1 is SGHRS and CDR2 YFSETQ. CDR3 nucleotides: TGCGCCAGCAGCTTTTCGGACACAGGAAACACCATATATTTT. Protein sequence: CASSFSDTGNTIYF.

The V gene is TRBV6-6, the J gene TRBJ2-7; the D is unclear. The length of the CDR3 is 12 residues. Germline values: CDR1 MNHNY, CDR2 SVGAGI (reference sequence). V was trimmed by 8 bases and J by 0 bases, leaving 8 bases between them. The CDR3 here is CASRLGSYEQYF. The CDR3 DNA reads as TGTGCCAGCCGACTCGGCTCCTACGAGCAGTACTTC.

This chain uses TRBV19 with TRBJ1-5; D gene uncertain. The germline V and J ends were trimmed by 3 bases and 5 bases, with 11 bases remaining between them. The germline gives CDR1 LNHDA, CDR2 SQIVND (reference sequence). The CDR3 covers 14 residues. The CDR3 DNA is TGTGCCAGTAGTATTAGGGCCCAAGATCAGCCCCAGCATTTT. It yields the protein CASSIRAQDQPQHF.

V is TRBV7-9 and J is TRBJ1-5; perhaps TRBD1 as D (5 bases). The V end was cut by 5 bases, the J end by 0 bases, with 11 bases between. CDR1 is SEHNR, CDR2 FQNEAQ, per germline (reference sequence). This CDR3 has 15 amino acids. CDR3 in DNA: TGTGCCAGCAGCGAGGGACGGAATAGCAATCAGCCCCAGCATTTT. Residues: CASSEGRNSNQPQHF.

This chain links TRBV10-3 with TRBJ2-2; 7 bases are shared with TRBD2. J was trimmed by 3 bases and V by 10 bases; bases with no gene match: 8. Germline CDR1 ENHRY, CDR2 SYGVKD. The CDR3 spans 14 residues. The CDR3 region is CATRGGVYTGELFF. DNA of the CDR3: TGTGCCACCCGGGGAGGGGTATACACCGGGGAGCTGTTTTTT.

The V and J genes are TRBV2 and TRBJ2-1; tentatively, D is TRBD1 (6 bases). CDR3 length: 12 residues. Germline V CDR1 and CDR2: SNHLY, FYNNEI. The V end was cut by 2 bases, the J end by 12 bases, with 11 bases between. The CDR3, as DNA: TGTGCCAGCAGTGAACTAGACAGGAGGCAGTTCTTC. It codes for CASSELDRRQFF. Supplemented by reference TRBV2 and TRBJ2-1, the full variable domain reads EPEVTQTPSHQVTQMGQEVILRCVPISNHLYFYWYRQILGQKVEFLVSFYNNEISEKSEIFDDQFSVERPDGSNFTLKIRSTKLEDSAMYFCASSELDRRQFFGPGTRLTVL.

The rearrangement joins TRBV27 to TRBJ1-5, with a possible D match to TRBD1 (6 bases). Germline values: CDR1 MNHEY, CDR2 SMNVEV (reference sequence). The CDR3 length is 14 residues. Trimming pared 7 bases from V and 3 bases from J, leaving 13 bases between. The CDR3 is CASKTGQFNQPQHF. The CDR3 DNA reads TGTGCCAGCAAGACAGGACAGTTCAATCAGCCCCAGCATTTT.

CDR3 sequence (DNA): TGTGCCAGCAGTTCCATCCTTGACAGTAACTATGGCTACACCTTC. Protein product: CASSSILDSNYGYTF. V gene TRBV6-5 combines with J gene TRBJ1-2; tentative D call: TRBD1 (5 bases). V lost 4 bases, J lost 1 base, and 13 bases lay in between. CDR1 and CDR2 (germline): MNHEY, SVGAGI. CDR3 length: 15 residues.

The J gene is TRBJ2-7, the V gene TRBV6-2 or TRBV6-3, with a tentative D call TRBD2 (6 bases). Trimming removed 2 bases at V and 4 bases at J, with 15 bases between. Germline V CDR1 and CDR2: MNHEY, SVGEGT. This CDR3 spans 15 amino acids. CDR3 in DNA: TGTGCCAGCAGTTACGCCCAACGGGGAGGATACGAGCAGTACTTC. Amino acids: CASSYAQRGGYEQYF.

The chain uses TRBV5-1 and TRBJ2-3; D is unclear. Trimming took 5 bases from V and 3 from J, leaving 10 bases between them. Germline CDR1 and CDR2: SGHRS and YFSETQ. The CDR3 extends over 13 amino acids. The CDR3 protein is CASRHGPTDTQYF. CDR3 coding DNA: TGCGCCAGCAGACACGGTCCTACAGATACGCAGTATTTT.

The chain carries TRBV4-1 and TRBJ1-2, with unresolved D. The V and J ends lost 8 bases and 7 bases respectively, with 5 bases between them. This CDR3 has 9 amino acids. The germline V gene encodes CDR1 MGHRA and CDR2 YSYEKL. CDR3: CASGSGYTF. The CDR3 nucleotides read TGCGCCAGCGGCTCTGGCTACACCTTC.

The chain combines TRBV11-1 with TRBJ2-7; 8 bases are a match to TRBD1. The CDR3 runs 14 residues. Per germline, CDR1 SGHAT and CDR2 FQDESV (reference sequence). V lost 5 bases and J lost 3; bases outside the gene matches: 6. The CDR3 DNA follows: TGTGCCAGCAGCACCCAGGGGGCCCTCTACGAGCAGTACTTC. Its protein product is CASSTQGALYEQYF.

This clone was seen more than once but under ten times. V usage is TRBV27 and J usage is TRBJ2-7; 13 bases match TRBD2. In germline, CDR1 is MNHEY, CDR2 SMNVEV (reference sequence). This CDR3 contains 15 residues. With 3 bases clipped from V and 7 bases from J, the junction kept 6 bases outside the gene matches. For the CDR3, the DNA is TGTGCCAGCAGTTTTTACGGGGGACTAGCGGGGGAGCAGTACTTC. Residues: CASSFYGGLAGEQYF.

This chain links TRBV5-1 with TRBJ2-3, with D perhaps TRBD1 (6 bases). Germline CDR1 and CDR2: SGHRS and YFSETQ. The CDR3 runs 15 residues. V was cut by 0 bases and J by 2 bases, with 10 bases left in between. DNA for the CDR3: TGCGCCAGCAGCTTGGAGGACAGACCCACAGATACGCAGTATTTT. Its translation: CASSLEDRPTDTQYF.

V and J are TRBV6-4 and TRBJ2-3; 11 bases align to TRBD2. The V gene end was trimmed by 5 bases and the J gene end by 4 bases; junction bases not matched to a gene: 5. The germline V gene has CDR1 MRHNA and CDR2 SNTAGT. The CDR3 is made up of 15 amino acids. This chain's CDR3 is CASSLAGGGPDTQYF. The CDR3 DNA follows: TGTGCCAGCAGTCTAGCGGGAGGCGGACCAGATACGCAGTATTTT.

CDR3 region: CASSQDATAAVPYGYTF. DNA for the CDR3: TGCGCCAGCAGCCAGGACGCCACTGCGGCGGTGCCTTATGGCTACACCTTC. V gene TRBV4-3 combines with J gene TRBJ1-2; D unresolved. The CDR3 runs to 17 residues. Germline values: CDR1 LGHNA, CDR2 YSLEER. The germline V and J ends were trimmed by 3 bases and 5 bases, with 22 bases remaining between them.

In its sample, this clone was seen a few times. The chain uses TRBV11-2 and TRBJ1-2; the D gene is possibly TRBD1 (5 bases). The germline V and J ends were trimmed by 5 bases and 4 bases, with 17 bases remaining between them. Germline-derived CDR1 and CDR2 are SGHAT and FQNNGV. The length of the CDR3 is 15 residues. CDR3 residues: CASSHRDGRPYGYTF. CDR3 nucleotides: TGTGCCAGCAGCCACCGGGACGGACGACCCTATGGCTACACCTTC.

The chain combines TRBV18 with TRBJ1-1, with a weak D call TRBD1 (6 bases). The germline CDR1 and CDR2 sequences are KGHSH and LQKENI. The V and J ends lost 2 bases and 6 bases respectively, with 16 bases between them. The length of the CDR3 is 15 residues. Here the CDR3 reads CASSPREKGDAEAFF. The CDR3 bases are TGTGCCAGCTCACCAAGGGAAAAGGGGGACGCTGAAGCTTTCTTT.

The CDR3 DNA reads TGTGCCAGCAGTCGCCTCGGAGGTGGCTACACCTTC. Translation gives CASSRLGGGYTF. The chain carries TRBV6-2 or TRBV6-3 and TRBJ1-2; D call uncertain. Trimming stripped 5 bases from V and 7 bases from J, with 11 bases between. CDR3 length: 12 amino acids. Germline CDR1 reads MNHEY; CDR2 reads SVGEGT.

The chain joins TRBV6-5 to TRBJ2-3; D call uncertain. Looked up from germline, CDR1 is MNHEY and CDR2 is SVGAGI. The CDR3 is 14 residues long. V was cut by 0 bases and J by 0 bases, with 4 bases left in between. DNA of the CDR3: TGTGCCAGCAGTTACTCGGTCAGCACAGATACGCAGTATTTT. Translating it yields CASSYSVSTDTQYF.

The chain has TRBV30 and TRBJ1-2; D not resolved. The V gene's germline CDR1 is GTSNPN and CDR2 SVGIG (reference sequence). This CDR3 is built from 12 residues. Trimming took off 4 bases at V and 7 bases at J, with 13 bases between the two ends. In DNA form, the CDR3 reads TGTGCCTGGACCCCCCCTTCCGGTGGCTACACCTTC. Residues: CAWTPPSGGYTF.

This clone showed up just a few times. V gene TRBV11-2 combines with J gene TRBJ1-5; weak D call: TRBD1 (5 bases). Between the trimmed V and J ends, which lost 6 bases and 2 bases, there was a span of 8 bases. Germline CDR1 and CDR2: SGHAT and FQNNGV. The CDR3 has 13 amino acids. CDR3 DNA sequence: TGTGCCAGCAGTTGGGGGGGCAATCAGCCCCAGCATTTT. Translated, it gives CASSWGGNQPQHF. Filled out from reference TRBV11-2 and TRBJ1-5, the complete variable domain reads EAGVAQSPRYKIIEKRQSVAFWCNPISGHATLYWYQQILGQGPKLLIQFQNNGVVDDSQLPKDRFSAERLKGVDSTLKIQPAKLEDSAVYLCASSWGGNQPQHFGDGTRLSIL.

The table lists this clone with a few counts. This sequence joins TRBV7-3 and TRBJ1-3; D may be TRBD1 (5 bases). This CDR3 contains 14 residues. CDR1 and CDR2 from the germline V gene are SGHTA and FQGTGA. Trimming took 6 bases from V and 6 from J, leaving 15 bases between them. This chain's CDR3 is CASSSGPQENTIYF. CDR3 sequence (DNA): TGTGCCAGCAGTTCGGGACCCCAGGAAAACACCATATATTTT.

The chain links TRBV9 to TRBJ2-1; TRBD1 matches 7 bases. Germline values: CDR1 SGDLS, CDR2 YYNGEE. CDR3 length equals 15 residues. With 1 base clipped from V and 4 bases from J, the junction kept 5 bases outside the gene matches. The CDR3 nucleotides read TGTGCCAGCAGCGTATTGACAGGGTCATACAATGAGCAGTTCTTC. Encoded protein: CASSVLTGSYNEQFF. The variable domain in full, with the rest retrieved from reference TRBV9 and TRBJ2-1, is DSGVTQTPKHLITATGQRVTLRCSPRSGDLSVYWYQQSLDQGLQFLIQYYNGEERAKGNILERFSAQQFPDLHSELNLSSLELGDSALYFCASSVLTGSYNEQFFGPGTRLTVL.

This rearrangement joins TRBV13 to TRBJ2-7; D remains unclear. Germline assignment: CDR1 PRHDT and CDR2 FYEKMQ (reference sequence). The V gene lost 0 bases and the J gene lost 3 bases, with 12 bases spanning the gap. This CDR3 has 15 residues. CDR3 sequence: CASSLGLTYNYEQYF. For the CDR3, the DNA is TGTGCCAGCAGCTTAGGCCTGACTTATAACTACGAGCAGTACTTC.

The chain recombines TRBV12-3 or TRBV12-4 with TRBJ2-5; tentatively, D is TRBD1 (5 bases). Between the trimmed V and J ends, which lost 3 bases and 6 bases, there was a span of 11 bases. The CDR3 sequence is 13 residues long. The CDR3 loop reads CASSFGRAKTQYF. The CDR3 region has the DNA TGTGCCAGCAGTTTTGGCAGGGCCAAGACCCAGTACTTC.

J is TRBJ2-5 and V is TRBV5-4; 10 positions match TRBD2. Looked up from germline, CDR1 is SGHNT and CDR2 is YYREEE (reference sequence). Trimming at V came to 4 bases and at J to 5 bases, leaving 5 bases not matched to a gene. The CDR3 runs to 14 residues. CDR3 sequence (DNA): TGTGCCAGCAGCCCTAGCGGGAGCGGGGAGACCCAGTACTTC. It specifies CASSPSGSGETQYF.